This entry describes one T cell receptor (beta chain). Its matching antigen is unknown. The junction and the germline gene differ at one end; a read error may be behind it. The source of the sample is a study of cytomegalovirus exposure and HLA in healthy donors. Study background: Genetic ancestry analysis placed under 90% of the 350 to 500 donors that were genotyped in the Caucasian-associated cluster. Broader study findings: TRBV6-2, TRBV6-3 and other indistinguishable V segments were excluded.

The CDR3 is 15 residues long. CDR1 and CDR2 (germline): SSHAT, FNYEAQ (reference sequence). Use of 60 Vbeta and 13 Jbeta primers characterized the PCR. The assay was immunoSEQ multiplex PCR, and TCRdb's table has in-frame clones only and misses some. The table lists approximately 110,000 clones, roughly 79% of them singletons, with roughly 8% in the top ten. Specimen: PBMCs. This TCR was recovered from a woman in her 50s in good health and CMV-seropositive. This sequence joins TRBV7-7 and TRBJ2-3; a weak D match, TRBD1 (5 bases). The CDR3, as DNA: TGTGCTAGCAGCTTGTCAGGGTCTAGCACAGATACGCAGTATTTT. Its protein is CASSLSGSSTDTQYF.